The T cell receptor (beta chain) under discussion was sequenced for a study of blood T cells in healthy people across ages. The authors drew around 9.4 milliliters of peripheral blood from each donor. To note about this clonotype: Its target is unknown.

General study findings and limits: Higher diversity and more naive CD4+ cells were features of long-lived donors, compared to aged donors.

Trimming removed 4 bases at V and 8 bases at J, with 6 bases between. CDR1 SEHNR and CDR2 FQNEAQ come from the germline V gene (reference sequence). The CDR3 sequence is 12 residues long. A J-beta primer mix and a sample-barcoded 5' primer were used in a second PCR of about 6 to 12 cycles. Every sample returned 2.5 million or more CDR3-containing paired-end reads. One entry per CDR3 protein, called by TCRdb with MiXCR from the 5' RACE reads. The sample includes some 860,000 distinct CDR3 sequences, 56% of them seen just once. Sequencing was carried out using blood. The chain has TRBV7-9 and TRBJ1-6; D unresolved. This TCR was recovered from a man aged 35 to 55 in good health. The CDR3 DNA reads TGTGCCAGCAGCTCACAAGATTCACCCCTCCACTTT. Amino acid sequence: CASSSQDSPLHF.